These 10 T cell receptor beta chains share one sample of origin, sequenced in a study of OX40 agonist ivuxolimab in advanced cancers. Library construction relied on the immunoSEQ multiplex PCR assay. TCRdb's version of the immuneACCESS table is confined to in-frame rearrangements and falls short of the full clone set. An unresolved V gene accounts for under half of the shortfall where checked; the remainder is of unknown origin. The sample includes about 70,000 clones, with roughly 87% observed a single time. The top ten clones comprise more than 0.5% of the sample. This sample comprised CD4+ or CD8+ T cells sorted from blood, obtained in a trial of the OX40 agonist ivuxolimab. These receptor sequences come from an adult with an advanced solid tumor such as melanoma, head and neck, liver or kidney cancer.

The table lists this clone with a few counts. The V and J genes are TRBV10-3 and TRBJ2-7, with 12 bases matching TRBD1. The V and J ends lost 5 bases and 6 bases, in that order; junction bases with no gene match: 11. From germline, CDR1 is ENHRY and CDR2 SYGVKD. The CDR3 is made up of 16 amino acids. In DNA, the CDR3 is TGTGCCATCAGTTTTCGACCGGGACAGGGGGCGGGCGAGCAGTACTTC. Protein sequence: CAISFRPGQGAGEQYF.

V gene TRBV9 combines with J gene TRBJ2-6, with D possibly matching TRBD1 (6 bases). Per germline, CDR1 SGDLS and CDR2 YYNGEE. CDR3 length: 17 amino acids. Trimming pared 1 base from V and 1 base from J, leaving 12 bases between. The DNA of the CDR3 is TGTGCCAGCAGCGTAAGGCAGGGGTCTTCTGGGGCCAACGTCCTGACTTTC. Amino acid sequence: CASSVRQGSSGANVLTF.

V is TRBV7-6 and J is TRBJ1-6; D might be TRBD1 (5 bases). The V gene's germline CDR1 is SGHVS and CDR2 FNYEAQ. The V and J ends lost 1 base and 10 bases respectively, with 11 bases between them. The CDR3 is 14 amino acids. Written as DNA, the CDR3 is TGTGCCAGCAGCTTAGAGGCAGGGCAATCACCCCTCCACTTT. Amino acid sequence: CASSLEAGQSPLHF. Full variable domain (remainder filled in from reference TRBV7-6 and TRBJ1-6): GAGVSQSPRYKVTKRGQDVALRCDPISGHVSLYWYRQALGQGPEFLTYFNYEAQQDKSGLPNDRFSAERPEGSISTLTIQRTEQRDSAMYRCASSLEAGQSPLHFGNGTRLTVT.

Only a few counts were recorded for this clone. The chain links TRBV5-6 to TRBJ1-6, with a tentative D call TRBD1 (5 bases). Germline V gives CDR1 SGHDT, CDR2 YYEEEE. The CDR3 runs 13 residues. V lost 4 bases to trimming and J lost 10 bases, with 12 bases between them. The CDR3 spells CASSRDLGSPLHF. The CDR3 region has the DNA TGTGCCAGCAGCAGGGACTTGGGGTCACCCCTCCACTTT.

V gene TRBV2 combines with J gene TRBJ1-4; D is undetermined. This CDR3 comprises 14 residues. The germline V gene encodes CDR1 SNHLY and CDR2 FYNNEI. Trimming stripped 6 bases from V and 7 bases from J, with 15 bases between. The CDR3 region is CASRSRRVGEKLFF. DNA for the CDR3: TGTGCCAGCAGAAGTCGGAGGGTTGGTGAAAAACTGTTTTTT.

The V call is TRBV10-3, the J call TRBJ2-1; D gene uncertain. V dropped 2 bases and J dropped 7 bases, with 12 bases sitting between them. CDR3 length: 14 amino acids. The V gene's germline CDR1 is ENHRY and CDR2 SYGVKD. CDR3 DNA sequence: TGTGCCATCAGTGAGAGGACGGTCATGAATGAGCAGTTCTTC. It codes for CAISERTVMNEQFF.

J is TRBJ1-1 and V is TRBV11-3; tentative D call: TRBD1 (5 bases). The length of the CDR3 is 16 residues. Trimming stripped 0 bases from V and 2 bases from J, with 13 bases between. CDR1 is SGHNT, CDR2 YENEEA, per germline. CDR3 bases: TGTGCCAGCAGCTTAGATAGTTGGCAGGGTAACACTGAAGCTTTCTTT. Translating gives CASSLDSWQGNTEAFF.

This chain connects TRBV7-2 to TRBJ1-5; 8 bases fit TRBD1. The CDR3 spans 15 residues. V shed 7 bases, J shed 6 bases, and the junction held 11 bases outside the gene matches. Germline V gene data show CDR1 as SGHTA and CDR2 as FQGNSA. This chain's CDR3 is CASTPDRAGGQPQHF. DNA of the CDR3: TGTGCCAGCACCCCGGACAGGGCGGGGGGTCAGCCCCAGCATTTT.

This sequence joins TRBV11-1 and TRBJ1-2; 7 nucleotides agree with TRBD1. Germline-derived CDR1 and CDR2 are SGHAT and FQDESV (reference sequence). V trimming: 4 bases; J trimming: 6 bases; junction bases outside the gene matches: 5. The CDR3 runs 13 residues. The CDR3 region is CASSSTGVDGYTF. Written as DNA, the CDR3 is TGTGCCAGCAGCTCTACAGGGGTGGATGGCTACACCTTC.

The chain uses TRBV9 and TRBJ1-4; D perhaps matches TRBD1 (6 bases). This CDR3 region has 16 residues. V lost 3 bases to trimming and J lost 2 bases, with 14 bases between them. CDR1 and CDR2 (germline): SGDLS, YYNGEE. The CDR3 protein is CASSANREGTNEKLFF. The CDR3 DNA reads as TGTGCCAGCAGCGCTAACAGGGAAGGGACTAATGAAAAACTGTTTTTT.